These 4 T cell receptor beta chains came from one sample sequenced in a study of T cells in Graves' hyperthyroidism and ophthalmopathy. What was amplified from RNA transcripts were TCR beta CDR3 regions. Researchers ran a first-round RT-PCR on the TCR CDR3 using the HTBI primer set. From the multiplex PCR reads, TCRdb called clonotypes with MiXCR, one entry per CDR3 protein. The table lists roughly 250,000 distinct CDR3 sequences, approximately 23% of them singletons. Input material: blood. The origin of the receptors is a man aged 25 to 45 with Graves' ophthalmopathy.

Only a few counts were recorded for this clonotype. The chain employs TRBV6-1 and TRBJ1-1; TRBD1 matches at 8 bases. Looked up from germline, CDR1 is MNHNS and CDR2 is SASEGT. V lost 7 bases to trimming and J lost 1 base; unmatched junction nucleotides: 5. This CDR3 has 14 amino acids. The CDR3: CASKGTGRNTEAFF. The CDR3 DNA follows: TGTGCCAGCAAGGGGACAGGCCGGAACACTGAAGCTTTCTTT.

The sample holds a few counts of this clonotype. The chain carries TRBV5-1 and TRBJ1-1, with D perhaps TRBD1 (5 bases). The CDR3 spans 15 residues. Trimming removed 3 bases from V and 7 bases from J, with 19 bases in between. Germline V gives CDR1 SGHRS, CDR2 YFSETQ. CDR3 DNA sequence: TGCGCCAGCAGCTCCCCCGTTTCAGGGAGGCATGAAGCTTTCTTT. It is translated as CASSSPVSGRHEAFF. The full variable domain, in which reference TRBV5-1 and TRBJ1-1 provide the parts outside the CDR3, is KAGVTQTPRYLIKTRGQQVTLSCSPISGHRSVSWYQQTPGQGLQFLFEYFSETQRNKGNFPGRFSGRQFSNSRSEMNVSTLELGDSALYLCASSSPVSGRHEAFFGQGTRLTVV.

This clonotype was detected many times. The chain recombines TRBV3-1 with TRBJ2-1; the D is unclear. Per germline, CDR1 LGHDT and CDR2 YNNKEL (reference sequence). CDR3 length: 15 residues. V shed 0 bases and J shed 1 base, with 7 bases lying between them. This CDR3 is CASSQDTASYNEQFF. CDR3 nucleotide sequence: TGTGCCAGCAGCCAAGATACAGCATCCTACAATGAGCAGTTCTTC.

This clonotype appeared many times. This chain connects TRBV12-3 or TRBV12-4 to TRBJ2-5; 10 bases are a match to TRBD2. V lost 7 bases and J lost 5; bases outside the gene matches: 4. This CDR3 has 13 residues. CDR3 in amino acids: CASTRSGRETQYF. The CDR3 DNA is TGTGCCAGCACTCGTAGCGGGAGGGAGACCCAGTACTTC.